This TCR beta chain was obtained from a study of T cell changes during pregnancy in multiple sclerosis. Clones were read by immunoSEQ multiplex PCR, and TCRdb kept only the in-frame ones, dropping some. This table holds 30,000 to 45,000 clones, 90% found once. Per germline, CDR1 LNHDA and CDR2 SQIVND (reference sequence). The V gene end was trimmed by 10 bases and the J gene end by 4 bases; junction bases not matched to a gene: 18. The CDR3 covers 17 residues. The specimen was CD4+ T cells from peripheral blood mononuclear cells, collected in the third trimester of pregnancy. The sequence came from a female donor with multiple sclerosis, enrolled in a pregnancy study. This chain links TRBV19 with TRBJ1-4, with 7 bases lining up with TRBD1. The CDR3 sequence: CATRQGGPWRSNEKLFF. CDR3 nucleotide sequence: TGTGCCACCAGACAGGGTGGCCCTTGGCGAAGTAATGAAAAACTGTTTTTT. The entire variable domain, with the rest obtained from reference TRBV19 and TRBJ1-4, is as follows: DGGITQSPKYLFRKEGQNVTLSCEQNLNHDAMYWYRQDPGQGLRLIYYSQIVNDFQKGDIAEGYSVSREKKESFPLTVTSAQKNPTAFYLCATRQGGPWRSNEKLFFGSGTQLSVL.